Below, one T cell receptor beta chain is given with its context. Its antigen remains undetermined. No base quality values were provided; no much bigger clone lies one nucleotide off. These data come from a study of blood T cell repertoires in COVID-19 (dated by TCRdb to between 2020 and 2021). Study-wide context: The collaborator samples originated in the United States, Italy and Spain and spanned the acute and convalescent phases of COVID-19. The repertoires were released in a freely available public database meant as a resource for research on the immune response to SARS-CoV-2. Nearly every sample came with metadata listing a de-identified subject ID, COVID-19 status, age in years and sex. Where available, HLA class I and class II types were taken from metadata supplied by the sample provider and were not determined by assay-based typing. The dataset comprised deeply sampled blood TCRbeta repertoires from subjects exposed to, actively infected with, or recovered from COVID-19. The material from the prospective study consisted of cDNA or gDNA derived from T cells, B-cell-depleted T cells, or PBMCs. Samples came from the ongoing ImmuneRACE study (first 160 participants) plus 1,254 subjects from 6 global collaborators. Beyond this particular receptor, the publication reports: Clinical and demographic metadata were provided uncurated, with the amount varying by source and participant.

TCRbeta CDR3 regions were amplified from genomic DNA by means of the immunoSEQ Assay, a bias-controlled multiplex PCR. The paper's processing steps were these. The number of nucleated cells in each sample was estimated by amplification of reference gene primers within the assay. To quantify the absolute abundance of each unique TCRbeta CDR3 rearrangement, sequence reads were collapsed and filtered. Productive Simpson clonality was computed per sample as the square root of Simpson's diversity index over productive rearrangements. In TCRdb, the immuneACCESS table is reduced to in-frame sequences with V and J assigned. These tables do not hold every clone; where another copy was compared, an unresolved V gene accounts for under half, and the others remain unexplained. V, J and clone size are taken as reported in that table, and D and trimming were inferred from the DNA itself. The sample table contains roughly 26,000 clones; only one count was recorded for 87% of them. In total, the top ten clones hold about 25% of the sample.

Whole blood was collected in K2EDTA tubes by collaborating institutions according to the institutions' own protocols. For TCRbeta analysis, collaborators shipped samples as frozen whole blood, isolated PBMCs, or DNA extracted from either of those sample types. CDR1 and CDR2, per the germline V gene, are MDHEN and SYDVKM. From its cysteine to its phenylalanine, the CDR3 spans 14 amino acids. The kept DNA is CDR3 alone, 42 bases in frame from the first base. V loses 7 bases, J loses 1 base, and the germline ends lie 13 bases apart. The V gene is TRBV28 and the J gene is TRBJ1-1; a tentative D match to TRBD1 spans 6 bases. The clonotype originates from a human donor with active COVID-19. The donor label of this sample is uncertain. The source material was peripheral blood. The DNA sequence reads TGTGCCAGCACCCCGTCGACAGGGAACACTGAAGCTTTCTTT. Translated, it reads CASTPSTGNTEAFF.